This is a list of T cell receptor beta chains from one sample in a study of T cell responses to AZD1222 COVID-19 vaccine. Profiled with immunoSEQ multiplex PCR; TCRdb holds only in-frame clones, not every one. The data contain 100,000 to 150,000 clones, roughly 90% of them singletons. This specimen was peripheral blood, taken on day 0 of AZD1222 vaccination. These receptors all come from an adult in good health. The CDR3 runs from the conserved cysteine through the conserved F or W. The order of the fields is V gene, J gene, clone size, D gene, CDR3 protein, CDR3 DNA. D genes are given only for firm matches. Not every row has a clone size; where given, it reads once, few, many or a size class.

>TRBV11-3|TRBJ2-3|once|-
CASSPRGLITDTQYF
TGTGCCAGCAGCCCTAGAGGATTAATAACAGATACGCAGTATTTT
>TRBV11-2|TRBJ1-1|once|-
CASSQTDSEAFF
TGTGCCAGCAGTCAGACTGATTCCGAAGCTTTCTTT
>TRBV5-4|TRBJ1-4|-|TRBD1
CASSLPLGQGEEKLFF
TGTGCCAGCAGCTTACCTCTGGGACAGGGGGAAGAAAAACTGTTTTTT
>TRBV6-6|TRBJ1-3|few|TRBD1
CASSRGQGARGNTIYF
TGTGCCAGCAGTCGAGGACAGGGGGCTCGTGGAAACACCATATATTTT
>TRBV12-3/TRBV12-4|TRBJ2-7|few|-
CASTTGTNYEQYF
TGTGCCAGCACTACCGGGACAAATTACGAGCAGTACTTC
>TRBV3-1/TRBV3-2|TRBJ1-4|-|TRBD1
CASTPGTGGSNEKLFF
TGTGCCAGCACTCCGGGGACAGGGGGCTCGAATGAAAAACTGTTTTTT
>TRBV9|TRBJ1-1|-|-
CASSVSQGLVGTEAFF
TGTGCCAGCAGCGTTTCCCAGGGTCTGGTCGGCACTGAAGCTTTCTTT
>TRBV5-1|TRBJ1-6|-|-
CASSPMAVSSYNSPLHF
TGCGCCAGCAGCCCGATGGCGGTGAGCTCCTATAATTCACCCCTCCACTTT
>TRBV14|TRBJ2-3|-|-
CASSPSRRTQYF
TGTGCCAGCAGCCCAAGCCGGCGGACGCAGTATTTT
>TRBV27|TRBJ2-2|-|TRBD1
CASSRQGANGELFF
TGTGCCAGCAGCCGACAGGGGGCGAACGGGGAGCTGTTTTTT
>TRBV5-1|TRBJ2-1|-|-
CASRPVSSSYNEQFF
TGCGCCAGCAGACCCGTAAGTAGCTCCTACAATGAGCAGTTCTTC
>TRBV18|TRBJ1-2|-|-
CASSDDRNYGYTF
TGTGCCAGCTCAGACGACAGGAACTATGGCTACACCTTC
>TRBV6-2/TRBV6-3|TRBJ1-5|-|-
CASSHLGQPQHF
TGTGCCAGCAGTCACCTTGGTCAGCCCCAGCATTTT
>TRBV14|TRBJ1-6|-|-
CASSHPGTGYNSPLHF
TGTGCCAGCAGCCACCCCGGGACGGGATATAATTCACCCCTCCACTTT
>TRBV2|TRBJ1-2|-|-
CASSDGRANRGYTF
TGTGCCAGCAGTGATGGCAGGGCCAACCGTGGCTACACCTTC
>TRBV18|TRBJ1-1|-|-
CASSPTGLNTEAFF
TGTGCCAGCTCACCGACAGGCCTGAACACTGAAGCTTTCTTT
>TRBV9|TRBJ2-3|-|-
CASSVGIDTQYF
TGTGCCAGCAGCGTCGGGATAGATACGCAGTATTTT
>TRBV5-1|TRBJ2-1|-|-
CASSSHNEQFF
TGCGCCAGCAGCTCCCACAATGAGCAGTTCTTC
>TRBV6-5|TRBJ2-1|-|-
CASSPGLAEYNEQFF
TGTGCCAGCAGTCCCGGGTTAGCGGAGTACAATGAGCAGTTCTTC
>TRBV6-1|TRBJ1-2|few|-
CASSEFSGYTF
TGTGCCAGCAGTGAATTTAGTGGCTACACCTTC
>TRBV28|TRBJ2-2|-|-
CASSPINTGELFF
TGTGCCAGCAGTCCAATAAACACCGGGGAGCTGTTTTTT
>TRBV4-2|TRBJ1-5|-|-
CASSQDFGGAGQPQHF
TGTGCCAGCAGCCAAGATTTCGGGGGCGCGGGTCAGCCCCAGCATTTT
>TRBV7-5|TRBJ2-7|-|-
CVRSQGPGKNYEQYF
TGTGTCAGAAGCCAAGGGCCGGGGAAGAACTACGAGCAGTACTTC
>TRBV4-1|TRBJ2-3|-|-
CASSHARNLLADTQYF
TGCGCCAGCAGCCACGCGCGAAATTTGTTGGCAGATACGCAGTATTTT
>TRBV27|TRBJ1-6|-|-
CASAKLGTAYNSPLHF
TGTGCCAGCGCAAAACTAGGGACGGCTTATAATTCACCCCTCCACTTT
>TRBV9|TRBJ1-1|-|TRBD1
CASSNHRDRDKVNTEAFF
TGTGCCAGCAGTAACCACCGGGACAGGGACAAAGTGAACACTGAAGCTTTCTTT
>TRBV6-5|TRBJ2-1|-|-
CASSYSTAPRYNEQFF
TGTGCCAGCAGTTACTCGACTGCCCCGAGGTACAATGAGCAGTTCTTC